This entry features one T cell receptor (beta chain) sequence. Its antigen is unidentified. The table came from immunoSEQ multiplex PCR; TCRdb's copy has only in-frame clones and leaves some out. Of approximately 18,000 clones in the sample, over 80% were seen once. This entry comes from a study of T cells after posttransplantation cyclophosphamide. Findings of the study overall: Recipient CMV seropositivity and CMV reactivation strongly tracked TRB clonality.

The TCR originated in a man under 40 in good health and a related stem cell transplant donor. Specimen: memory CD4+ T cells sorted from blood.

The CDR3 region is CASSLLGTGNGYTF. CDR3 nucleotides: TGTGCCAGCAGCCTTCTCGGGACAGGGAATGGCTACACCTTC. The chain links TRBV9 to TRBJ1-2; 9 bases agree with TRBD1. Trimming at V came to 4 bases and at J to 6 bases, leaving 7 bases not matched to a gene. Germline lookup yields CDR1 SGDLS and CDR2 YYNGEE. This CDR3 is 14 amino acids long. The complete variable domain, with remaining parts taken from reference TRBV9 and TRBJ1-2, reads DSGVTQTPKHLITATGQRVTLRCSPRSGDLSVYWYQQSLDQGLQFLIQYYNGEERAKGNILERFSAQQFPDLHSELNLSSLELGDSALYFCASSLLGTGNGYTFGSGTRLTVV.